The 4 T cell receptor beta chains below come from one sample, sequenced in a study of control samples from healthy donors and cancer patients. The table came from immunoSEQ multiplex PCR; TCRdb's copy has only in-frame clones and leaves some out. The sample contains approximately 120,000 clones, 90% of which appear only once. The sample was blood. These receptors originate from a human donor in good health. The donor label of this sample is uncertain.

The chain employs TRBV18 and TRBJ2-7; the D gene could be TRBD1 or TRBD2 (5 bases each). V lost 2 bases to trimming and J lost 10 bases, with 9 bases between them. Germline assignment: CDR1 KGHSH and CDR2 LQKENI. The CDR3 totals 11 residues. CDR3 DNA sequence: TGTGCCAGCTCACCAGAGGGGCGACAGTACTTC. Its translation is CASSPEGRQYF.

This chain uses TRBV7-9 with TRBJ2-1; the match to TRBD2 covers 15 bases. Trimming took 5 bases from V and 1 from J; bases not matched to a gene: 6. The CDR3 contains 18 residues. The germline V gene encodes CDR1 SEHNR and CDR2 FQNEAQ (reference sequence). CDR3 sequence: CASSPLGTSGGSYNEQFF. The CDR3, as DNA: TGTGCCAGCAGCCCCCTCGGGACTAGCGGGGGGTCCTACAATGAGCAGTTCTTC. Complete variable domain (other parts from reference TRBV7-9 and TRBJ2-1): DTGVSQNPRHKITKRGQNVTFRCDPISEHNRLYWYRQTLGQGPEFLTYFQNEAQLEKSRLLSDRFSAERPKGSFSTLEIQRTEQGDSAMYLCASSPLGTSGGSYNEQFFGPGTRLTVL.

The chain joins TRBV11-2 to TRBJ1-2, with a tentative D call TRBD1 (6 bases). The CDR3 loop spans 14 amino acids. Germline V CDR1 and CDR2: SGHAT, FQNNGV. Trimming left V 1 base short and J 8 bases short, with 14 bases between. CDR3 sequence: CASSLGGQLYGYTF. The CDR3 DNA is TGTGCCAGCAGCTTAGGCGGACAGTTGTACGGCTACACCTTC. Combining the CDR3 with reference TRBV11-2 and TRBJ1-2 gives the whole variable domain EAGVAQSPRYKIIEKRQSVAFWCNPISGHATLYWYQQILGQGPKLLIQFQNNGVVDDSQLPKDRFSAERLKGVDSTLKIQPAKLEDSAVYLCASSLGGQLYGYTFGSGTRLTVV.

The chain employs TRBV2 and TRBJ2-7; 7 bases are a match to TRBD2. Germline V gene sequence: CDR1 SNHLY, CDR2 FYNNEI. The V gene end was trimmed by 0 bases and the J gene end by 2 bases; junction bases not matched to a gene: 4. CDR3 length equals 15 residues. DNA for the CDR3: TGTGCCAGCAGTGAAGCTTGGACTAGTGCCTACGAGCAGTACTTC. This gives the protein CASSEAWTSAYEQYF.